These 29 T cell receptor beta chains originate from one sample sequenced in a study of early T cells in non-severe SARS-CoV-2 infection. TCRdb ran MiXCR on the 5' RACE reads and lists one entry per CDR3 protein. This sample has tens of thousands of distinct CDR3 sequences; less than 15% occur once, and the top ten carry about 3.9%. Sequencing input: whole blood. All receptors come from an adult who was a healthcare worker with PCR-confirmed SARS-CoV-2 infection or an uninfected control (not recorded which).

This clonotype was seen a handful of times. The rearrangement joins TRBV7-7 to TRBJ2-3; D may correspond to TRBD1 or TRBD2 (5 bases each). The CDR3 contains 13 residues. Per the germline V gene, CDR1 is SSHAT and CDR2 is FNYEAQ (reference sequence). Deletions cut 4 bases from V and 3 bases from J, with 8 bases between. CDR3 in DNA: TGTGCCAGCAGCTCTGGGGGTACAGATACGCAGTATTTT. Translating it yields CASSSGGTDTQYF.

This chain uses TRBV2 with TRBJ2-7; no clear D gene. The CDR3 is 12 residues long. Trimming removed 5 bases at V and 0 bases at J, with 5 bases between. Germline V gene lookup returns CDR1 SNHLY and CDR2 FYNNEI. CDR3 in DNA: TGTGCCAGCAGTCCCTACTCCTACGAGCAGTACTTC. This gives the protein CASSPYSYEQYF.

Only a few counts were recorded for this clonotype. V is TRBV20-1 and J is TRBJ2-3; 13 bases match TRBD2. The ends lost 4 bases at V and 5 bases at J; junction bases unmatched: 6. Germline CDR1 DFQATT, CDR2 SNEGSKA (reference sequence). This CDR3 is built from 15 residues. CDR3 region: CSAIGLAGAGDTQYF. The DNA of the CDR3 is TGCAGTGCTATCGGACTAGCGGGAGCGGGAGATACGCAGTATTTT.

This chain connects TRBV10-3 to TRBJ1-4; unclear D gene. V was pared by 2 bases and J by 5 bases, with 3 bases between. Germline values: CDR1 ENHRY, CDR2 SYGVKD. CDR3 length equals 12 residues. The CDR3 DNA follows: TGTGCCATCAGTGAGGAAAATGAAAAACTGTTTTTT. It encodes CAISEENEKLFF.

The gene calls are TRBV28 and TRBJ2-7, with D possibly being TRBD1 (5 bases). The CDR3 runs to 12 residues. Germline loops: CDR1 MDHEN, CDR2 SYDVKM. Trimming took 6 bases from V and 0 from J, leaving 6 bases between them. The CDR3 is CASSGHSYEQYF. CDR3 DNA: TGTGCCAGCAGCGGACACTCCTACGAGCAGTACTTC.

In its sample, this clonotype was seen many times. V usage is TRBV27 and J usage is TRBJ1-2; 9 bases are shared with TRBD1. The CDR3 covers 16 residues. V shed 6 bases and J 7 bases; nucleotides not matched to a gene: 15. Germline CDR1 is MNHEY and CDR2 is SMNVEV (reference sequence). For the CDR3, the DNA is TGTGCCAGCAGCCTCTCCGGGACAGGGAGGGGTGTTGGCTACACCTTC. Protein sequence: CASSLSGTGRGVGYTF.

This chain joins TRBV24-1 and TRBJ2-1, with 8 bases identical to TRBD1. The junction had 15 bases not matched to a gene; V was cut back by 4 bases and J by 11 bases. The germline V gene has CDR1 KGHDR and CDR2 SFDVKD. This CDR3 is 16 amino acids long. CDR3 in amino acids: CATSDQGAGDYQQQFF. DNA for the CDR3: TGTGCCACCAGTGACCAGGGGGCGGGCGATTATCAGCAGCAGTTCTTC.

The chain recombines TRBV5-1 with TRBJ1-4; possibly TRBD1 for D (5 bases). The CDR3 contains 16 residues. CDR1 and CDR2 from the germline V gene are SGHRS and YFSETQ. With 4 bases removed from V and 3 bases from J, the gap between germline ends came to 16 bases. CDR3 amino acids: CASSPTGLAANEKLFF. CDR3 coding DNA: TGCGCCAGCAGCCCGACGGGGCTTGCAGCTAATGAAAAACTGTTTTTT.

This clonotype was seen once. This chain uses TRBV11-1 with TRBJ2-6; a possible D gene is TRBD1 (5 bases). Trimming left V 5 bases short and J 4 bases short, with 6 bases between. CDR1 and CDR2 from the germline V gene are SGHAT and FQDESV (reference sequence). This CDR3 contains 13 residues. The CDR3 sequence is CASSRTGANVLTF. CDR3 nucleotides: TGTGCCAGCAGCCGGACAGGGGCCAACGTCCTGACTTTC.

This chain uses TRBV7-8 with TRBJ2-7, with 13 bases identical to TRBD2. CDR3 length: 14 amino acids. With 5 bases clipped from V and 6 bases from J, the junction kept 4 bases outside the gene matches. Germline-derived CDR1 and CDR2 are SGHVS and FQNEAQ. In DNA, the CDR3 is TGTGCCAGCAGCCCCGGACTAGCGGGAGCCGAGCAGTACTTC. It translates to CASSPGLAGAEQYF.

In its sample, this clonotype is medium-sized. The chain joins TRBV7-7 to TRBJ2-1; D is possibly TRBD1 (6 bases). Trimming shortened V by 4 bases and J by 3 bases, and 7 bases separated the two germline ends. Germline V lookup: CDR1 SSHAT, CDR2 FNYEAQ (reference sequence). The CDR3 runs 13 residues. CDR3 nucleotide sequence: TGTGCCAGCAGCTCGGACAGCTACAATGAGCAGTTCTTC. It is translated as CASSSDSYNEQFF.

This clonotype has at least ten counts. V and J are TRBV20-1 and TRBJ2-7, with 10 positions matching TRBD2. The J segment lost 6 bases and the V segment lost 6 bases, leaving 11 bases of the junction unmatched. The CDR3 is made up of 14 amino acids. CDR1 and CDR2 (germline): DFQATT, SNEGSKA (reference sequence). The CDR3 loop is CSAHRTSGSLEQYF. The CDR3 DNA is TGCAGTGCACACCGGACTAGCGGATCCCTCGAGCAGTACTTC.

This clonotype was found many times. This sequence joins TRBV7-8 and TRBJ2-5; no reliable D call. CDR1 and CDR2 (germline): SGHVS, FQNEAQ. The CDR3 consists of 12 residues. V lost 5 bases and J 7 bases, leaving 11 bases between the germline ends. As DNA, the CDR3 is TGTGCCAGCAGCGTCCAAGCCGGGACCCAGTACTTC. Translated, it gives CASSVQAGTQYF.

This clonotype was observed at least ten times. The chain is built from TRBV20-1 and TRBJ2-3; D unresolved. The CDR3 sequence is 11 residues long. Germline values: CDR1 DFQATT, CDR2 SNEGSKA (reference sequence). V lost 3 bases to trimming and J lost 6 bases, with 7 bases between them. The CDR3 nucleotides read TGCAGTGCTAGGGCCCGGGATACGCAGTATTTT. Residues: CSARARDTQYF.

This clonotype was seen a few times. The chain uses TRBV28 and TRBJ1-3; 7 nucleotides line up with TRBD1. Looked up from germline, CDR1 is MDHEN and CDR2 is SYDVKM. V lost 4 bases to trimming and J lost 4 bases; unmatched junction nucleotides: 4. The CDR3 has 14 amino acids. CDR3 sequence reads: CASSSTGLGNTIYF. The CDR3, as DNA: TGTGCCAGCAGTTCGACAGGGTTAGGAAACACCATATATTTT.

The V call is TRBV28, the J call TRBJ2-2; D call uncertain. CDR1 is MDHEN, CDR2 SYDVKM, per germline. The CDR3 totals 12 residues. Trimming took 2 bases from V and 4 from J, leaving 2 bases between them. CDR3 sequence (DNA): TGTGCCAGCAGTTTACTCACCGGGGAGCTGTTTTTT. Protein sequence: CASSLLTGELFF.

This clonotype was observed many times. The chain carries TRBV20-1 and TRBJ2-1, with 8 positions matching TRBD1. The CDR3 spans 13 residues. Per the germline V gene, CDR1 is DFQATT and CDR2 is SNEGSKA (reference sequence). The CDR3 bases are TGCAGCACAGACAGGGGCAAAGACAATGAGCAGTTCTTC. Its protein product is CSTDRGKDNEQFF.

This chain joins TRBV28 and TRBJ1-2; 8 nucleotides agree with TRBD1. The CDR3 totals 13 residues. Trimming cost V 7 bases and J 6 bases; bases outside gene matches: 7. The germline gives CDR1 MDHEN, CDR2 SYDVKM. CDR3 sequence: CASTWGQVDGYTF. DNA for the CDR3: TGTGCCAGCACCTGGGGACAGGTGGATGGCTACACCTTC.

This clonotype turned up a few times. This sequence joins TRBV6-6 and TRBJ2-2, with 11 positions matching TRBD2. V trimming: 2 bases; J trimming: 7 bases; junction bases outside the gene matches: 6. The CDR3 spans 16 residues. Germline V gene lookup returns CDR1 MNHNY and CDR2 SVGAGI (reference sequence). The CDR3, as DNA: TGTGCCAGCAGTTACCCACTAGCGGGAGAGATCGGGGAGCTGTTTTTT. Translated: CASSYPLAGEIGELFF.

This clonotype was seen a few times. The chain is built from TRBV24-1 and TRBJ2-1; 8 bases agree with TRBD2. CDR1 and CDR2 from the germline V gene are KGHDR and SFDVKD. This CDR3 is built from 15 residues. After removal of 4 bases from V and 6 bases from J, the junction contained 7 bases not matched to a gene. CDR3 coding DNA: TGTGCCACCAGTGAGTCCGGGACTAGGGCCAATGAGCAGTTCTTC. Its protein product is CATSESGTRANEQFF.

This clonotype was detected ten times or more. CDR3 sequence reads: CASSFQREDTYEQYF. DNA for the CDR3: TGCGCCAGCAGCTTCCAGCGGGAGGACACCTACGAGCAGTACTTC. The rearrangement uses TRBV5-1 and TRBJ2-7; 9 bases are a match to TRBD2. The CDR3 runs to 15 residues. CDR1 and CDR2 (germline): SGHRS, YFSETQ. With V trimmed by 2 bases and J by 2 bases, 5 bases remained unmatched.

Comment on this clonotype: Possible read error: a much larger clone is one base away. Here the CDR3 reads CASSPSGRVDEKFF. DNA of the CDR3: TGTGCCAGCAGCCCAAGCGGGAGGGTGGATGAGAAGTTCTTC. J is TRBJ2-1 and V is TRBV27; TRBD2 matches at 10 bases. The CDR3 sequence is 14 residues long. Germline CDR1 MNHEY, CDR2 SMNVEV (reference sequence).

This clonotype came up a few times. The gene calls are TRBV6-5 and TRBJ2-7; TRBD1 aligns across 7 bases. Germline CDR1 reads MNHEY; CDR2 reads SVGAGI. CDR3 length equals 15 residues. The V and J ends lost 0 bases and 1 base, in that order; junction bases with no gene match: 3. In DNA, the CDR3 is TGTGCCAGCAGTTACTCGGGACAGCAATCCTACGAGCAGTACTTC. Encoded protein: CASSYSGQQSYEQYF.

This clonotype was recorded at least ten times. The chain links TRBV3-1 to TRBJ2-6, with no clear D. This CDR3 is built from 14 residues. In germline, CDR1 is LGHDT, CDR2 YNNKEL (reference sequence). The V and J ends lost 1 base and 2 bases respectively, with 3 bases between them. Here the CDR3 reads CASSQGPGANVLTF. The CDR3 nucleotides are TGTGCCAGCAGCCAAGGTCCTGGGGCCAACGTCCTGACTTTC.

This clonotype was detected only a few times. The chain has TRBV7-9 and TRBJ2-1; TRBD2 agrees at 10 bases. The CDR3 totals 12 residues. J gave up 12 bases and V 5 bases, and 4 bases lay outside the gene matches. Germline loops: CDR1 SEHNR, CDR2 FQNEAQ (reference sequence). The DNA for the CDR3 is TGTGCCAGCAGCCCCGAGCGGGAGGGGCAGTTCTTC. This translates into CASSPEREGQFF.

This clonotype was recorded a few times. CDR3 sequence (DNA): TGTGCCAGCAGTTTAGACTACGAGGGGGAGACCCAGTACTTC. The encoded protein is CASSLDYEGETQYF. The rearrangement uses TRBV28 and TRBJ2-5, with D perhaps given as TRBD1 or TRBD2 (5 bases each). The V end was cut by 2 bases, the J end by 5 bases, with 12 bases between. The germline CDR1 and CDR2 sequences are MDHEN and SYDVKM. The CDR3 has 14 amino acids.

The table lists this clonotype with many counts. V gene TRBV20-1 combines with J gene TRBJ2-1; 9 bases align to TRBD2. Trimming at V came to 0 bases and at J to 6 bases, leaving 9 bases not matched to a gene. This CDR3 region has 16 residues. Germline V gene lookup returns CDR1 DFQATT and CDR2 SNEGSKA (reference sequence). The CDR3 DNA follows: TGCAGTGCTAGAGATCAGGGGACTAGCAGAAGCAATGAGCAGTTCTTC. Protein product: CSARDQGTSRSNEQFF.

In this sample, this clonotype turned up a few times. The chain recombines TRBV19 with TRBJ2-7, with D unclear. In germline, CDR1 is LNHDA, CDR2 SQIVND (reference sequence). The V end was cut by 8 bases, the J end by 6 bases, with 17 bases between. The CDR3 has 13 residues. CDR3 bases: TGTGCCAGTTCCCCGGGCTTGGGCAGCGAGCAGTACTTC. The encoded protein is CASSPGLGSEQYF.

The chain combines TRBV2 with TRBJ2-5; possible D gene TRBD1, 7 bases. V was trimmed by 4 bases and J by 5 bases, leaving 17 bases between them. Germline CDR1 is SNHLY and CDR2 is FYNNEI. The CDR3 length is 15 residues. This CDR3 reads CASSGKAGGTETQYF. CDR3 coding DNA: TGTGCCAGCAGTGGGAAGGCAGGGGGGACCGAGACCCAGTACTTC.